A selection of T cell receptor beta chains follows, all from one sample in a study of radiotherapy plus CTLA-4 blockade in lung cancer. Data came from immunoSEQ multiplex PCR; TCRdb stores just in-frame clones and leaves some out. There are tens of thousands of clones in the sample; about 77% occur only once, and roughly 2.4% lies in the top ten. This material consisted of peripheral blood, taken from a patient treated with radiotherapy plus ipilimumab. Receptor source: a human donor with non-small cell lung cancer whose response to radiotherapy plus ipilimumab could not be evaluated. Both conserved end residues are part of each CDR3. D genes are given only for firm matches. Some rows have no size entry. The others give once, few or many, or a class for an expanded clone.

cdr3_nt cdr3_aa v_call clone_size j_call d_call
TGTGCCAGCAGCGAAACGGGACAGACCCTTTACGAGCAGTACTTC CASSETGQTLYEQYF TRBV9 - TRBJ2-7 TRBD1
TGTGCCAGCAGCGTACTTACCCAAACCTACGAGCAGTACTTC CASSVLTQTYEQYF TRBV7-2 - TRBJ2-7 -
TGCGCCAGCAGTGAGTCAGGCCCGCCCGGGGAAACTGGAAACACCATATATTTT CASSESGPPGETGNTIYF TRBV10-1 few TRBJ1-3 -
TGTGCCAGCAGGAAGCCGGGACTTGAAAAACTGTTTTTT CASRKPGLEKLFF TRBV6-5 - TRBJ1-4 -
TGTGCCAGCTCTTCGGACAGGCTTTACGAGCAGTACTTC CASSSDRLYEQYF TRBV18 - TRBJ2-7 TRBD1
TGTGCCAGCAGCCTTCGTCAGGGGGTTGGAGAGACCCAGTACTTC CASSLRQGVGETQYF TRBV5-4 - TRBJ2-5 TRBD1
TGTGCCAGCAGCACAACCCGGGACACTGGTAATTCACCCCTCCACTTT CASSTTRDTGNSPLHF TRBV7-2 - TRBJ1-6 -
TGTGCCAGCAGTTTTAGCGGGGGGGCCGCGGAGACCCAGTACTTC CASSFSGGAAETQYF TRBV2 - TRBJ2-5 TRBD2
TGTGCCAGCAGCATCTCCGGGACAGGGGTGAGGGAGACCCAGTACTTC CASSISGTGVRETQYF TRBV7-8 once TRBJ2-5 TRBD1
TGCGCCAGCAGCTTGGAGGGACAGGTCAATCAGCCCCAGCATTTT CASSLEGQVNQPQHF TRBV5-1 - TRBJ1-5 TRBD1